A single sample is the source of the 2 T cell receptor beta chains below, sequenced in a study of blood T cell repertoires in COVID-19. Some clones are missing from TCRdb's copy, which holds only in-frame ones; the method was immunoSEQ multiplex PCR. The table lists fewer than 250,000 clones, 80% to 90% of them singletons. Sequencing was done on a sample of peripheral blood. The origin of the receptors is a woman between 65 and 79 years old with active or convalescent COVID-19.

This chain connects TRBV5-1 to TRBJ2-1; 7 bases map to TRBD1. CDR1 and CDR2 (germline): SGHRS, YFSETQ. This CDR3 is built from 17 residues. Losses at the gene ends were 0 bases for V and 5 bases for J; bases not matched to a gene: 11. The CDR3 loop is CASSLEGEGAWDNEQFF. CDR3 sequence (DNA): TGCGCCAGCAGCTTGGAAGGTGAGGGGGCTTGGGACAATGAGCAGTTCTTC. The full variable domain, its missing parts supplied by reference TRBV5-1 and TRBJ2-1, is KAGVTQTPRYLIKTRGQQVTLSCSPISGHRSVSWYQQTPGQGLQFLFEYFSETQRNKGNFPGRFSGRQFSNSRSEMNVSTLELGDSALYLCASSLEGEGAWDNEQFFGPGTRLTVL.

This chain connects TRBV11-3 to TRBJ2-3; 10 positions agree with TRBD1. There are 15 residues in the CDR3. Germline CDR1 reads SGHNT; CDR2 reads YENEEA. J was trimmed by 3 bases and V by 4 bases; bases with no gene match: 4. The DNA for the CDR3 is TGTGCCAGCAGCTCCAGACAGGGGGCAACAGATACGCAGTATTTT. Amino acid sequence: CASSSRQGATDTQYF.